The present entry profiles one T cell receptor beta chain with its context. Its antigen is not known. Libraries were prepared by immunoSEQ multiplex PCR; TCRdb keeps only in-frame clonotypes and omits some of them. The sample holds 100,000 or so clones, about nine tenths seen once. This specimen comes from a study of graft-versus-host responses after intestinal transplantation. Findings of the study overall: Recipient marrow showed GvH clones, some seen first in ileum or blood.

Per the germline V gene, CDR1 is LGHNA and CDR2 is YSLEER. The CDR3 runs to 16 residues. Germline trimming cut 0 bases from V and 1 base from J; bases unmatched to any gene: 5. Sequencing used unstimulated CD4+ T cells sorted from spleen or lymph node cells, obtained before transplant. The rearrangement joins TRBV4-3 to TRBJ1-2; TRBD1 agrees at 7 bases. The TCR was taken from a human donor who was the organ donor for an intestinal transplant. CDR3 region: CASSQEADRNNYGYTF. DNA of the CDR3: TGCGCCAGCAGCCAAGAGGCGGACAGGAATAACTATGGCTACACCTTC.